The rows below give T cell receptor beta chains drawn from one sample of a study of T-cell reconstitution after alpha-beta-depleted transplantation in children. TCRdb reprocessed the PCR reads via MiXCR and lists one record per CDR3 protein. Here the sample spans almost 500,000 distinct CDR3 sequences, roughly 10% being singletons. The specimen was PBMCs, collected before TCRalphabeta/CD19-depleted stem cell transplant. The receptors shown here come from a child aged 2 to 9 with inherited bone marrow failure, due to receive a stem cell transplant. Each CDR3 is given with its conserved first and last residue. Fields, in order: J gene, D gene, clone size, V gene, CDR3 DNA, CDR3 protein. The D gene is left open where the match is weak. Rows give clone size only sometimes, using once, few, many, or a class for an expanded clone.

j_gene: TRBJ2-1; d_gene: TRBD2; abundance: few; v_gene: TRBV30; CDR3nt: TGTGCCTGGAGTGTCCGAGGGGGGACTAGTTGGTGGAATGAGCAGTTCTTC; CDR3aa: CAWSVRGGTSWWNEQFF
j_gene: TRBJ1-1; d_gene: TRBD1; abundance: many; v_gene: TRBV13; CDR3nt: TGTGCCAGCAGCTTTGGGACAGGGGGCTCTGAAGCTTTCTTT; CDR3aa: CASSFGTGGSEAFF
j_gene: TRBJ2-7; d_gene: .; abundance: many; v_gene: TRBV4-1; CDR3nt: TGCGCCAGCAGCCGCTCAGGAGCACAAGCCTACGAGCAGTACTTC; CDR3aa: CASSRSGAQAYEQYF
j_gene: TRBJ2-3; d_gene: .; abundance: many; v_gene: TRBV6-1; CDR3nt: TGTGCCAGCAGTGATAGTAGGTCAGATACGCAGTATTTT; CDR3aa: CASSDSRSDTQYF
j_gene: TRBJ2-3; d_gene: .; abundance: many; v_gene: TRBV19; CDR3nt: TGTGCCACCGCCAAAGCAGATACGCAGTATTTT; CDR3aa: CATAKADTQYF
j_gene: TRBJ2-7; d_gene: .; abundance: many; v_gene: TRBV4-1; CDR3nt: TGCGCCAGCAGCCAAGTGGGACTTGTTGTCTACGAGCAGTACTTC; CDR3aa: CASSQVGLVVYEQYF
j_gene: TRBJ2-7; d_gene: .; abundance: .; v_gene: TRBV7-8; CDR3nt: TGTGCCAGCAGCTTAGGGGACATTTCCTACGAGCAGTACTTC; CDR3aa: CASSLGDISYEQYF
j_gene: TRBJ2-2; d_gene: .; abundance: many; v_gene: TRBV6-5; CDR3nt: TGTGCCAGCAGTTACGGGTCCGGAACCGGGGAGCTGTTTTTT; CDR3aa: CASSYGSGTGELFF
j_gene: TRBJ2-2; d_gene: .; abundance: many; v_gene: TRBV9; CDR3nt: TGTGCCAGCAGCGTAGGAGGGGAGCTGTTTTTT; CDR3aa: CASSVGGELFF
j_gene: TRBJ2-5; d_gene: TRBD2; abundance: many; v_gene: TRBV11-2; CDR3nt: TGTGCCAGCAGCTTAGGAAGACCGGGGGGACTGGAGACCCAGTACTTC; CDR3aa: CASSLGRPGGLETQYF
j_gene: TRBJ2-5; d_gene: TRBD1; abundance: many; v_gene: TRBV5-6; CDR3nt: TGTGCCAGCAGCCGGGGACAGGGTGCCCAAGAGACCCAGTACTTC; CDR3aa: CASSRGQGAQETQYF
j_gene: TRBJ2-3; d_gene: .; abundance: few; v_gene: TRBV5-1; CDR3nt: TGCGCCAGCAGCTTGGAGGGGAGCACTAGCACAGATACGCAGTATTTT; CDR3aa: CASSLEGSTSTDTQYF
j_gene: TRBJ2-1; d_gene: .; abundance: many; v_gene: TRBV29-1; CDR3nt: TGCAGCGTCAACAGGTTGGGACGTAGCACCTACAATGAGCAGTTCTTC; CDR3aa: CSVNRLGRSTYNEQFF
j_gene: TRBJ2-7; d_gene: TRBD2; abundance: many; v_gene: TRBV6-5; CDR3nt: TGTGCCAGCAGTTACTCGCGGCTAGCGGGTTACGAGCAGTACTTC; CDR3aa: CASSYSRLAGYEQYF
j_gene: TRBJ2-7; d_gene: .; abundance: .; v_gene: TRBV27; CDR3nt: TGTGCCAGCAGTCCCGAACCGGTAACCGAGCAGTACTTC; CDR3aa: CASSPEPVTEQYF
j_gene: TRBJ2-7; d_gene: .; abundance: many; v_gene: TRBV12-3/TRBV12-4; CDR3nt: TGTGCCAGCAGTTTAGACTACGCCTACGAGCAGTACTTC; CDR3aa: CASSLDYAYEQYF
j_gene: TRBJ2-2; d_gene: TRBD1; abundance: .; v_gene: TRBV20-1; CDR3nt: TGCAGTGCTAGTTTTACAGGGGGCTCGAACACCGGGGAGCTGTTTTTT; CDR3aa: CSASFTGGSNTGELFF
j_gene: TRBJ1-5; d_gene: .; abundance: many; v_gene: TRBV9; CDR3nt: TGTGCCAGCAGCGTCGACCGGGACGGCAATCAGCCCCAGCATTTT; CDR3aa: CASSVDRDGNQPQHF
j_gene: TRBJ1-5; d_gene: .; abundance: many; v_gene: TRBV6-2/TRBV6-3; CDR3nt: TGTGCCAGCAGTTACTTAAGGGTGGATCAGCCCCAGCATTTT; CDR3aa: CASSYLRVDQPQHF
j_gene: TRBJ1-4; d_gene: .; abundance: many; v_gene: TRBV4-3; CDR3nt: TGCGCCAGCAGCCAAGATCGTGAGAGGATTGAAAAACTGTTTTTT; CDR3aa: CASSQDRERIEKLFF
j_gene: TRBJ2-2; d_gene: TRBD1; abundance: many; v_gene: TRBV18; CDR3nt: TGTGCCAGCTCTCCGGACAGGGGGGCCACCGGGGAGCTGTTTTTT; CDR3aa: CASSPDRGATGELFF
j_gene: TRBJ1-4; d_gene: TRBD1; abundance: many; v_gene: TRBV4-3; CDR3nt: TGCGCCAGCAGCCAAGCCCCCATCCAGGGGGGGGTAGACGAAAAACTGTTTTTT; CDR3aa: CASSQAPIQGGVDEKLFF
j_gene: TRBJ2-3; d_gene: TRBD2; abundance: .; v_gene: TRBV5-4; CDR3nt: TGTGCCAGCAGGAAAAGCGGGAGATACACAGATACGCAGTATTTT; CDR3aa: CASRKSGRYTDTQYF